This record covers a single TCR beta chain. What it recognizes is unknown. The sample belongs to a study of cytomegalovirus exposure and HLA in healthy donors. The CDR3 is made up of 14 amino acids. The V gene's germline CDR1 is SNHLY and CDR2 FYNNEI. V gave up 1 base and J gave up 9 bases, with 16 bases separating them. The study, taken as a whole, reports: Accounts indicate the classifier identified cytomegalovirus status with strong specificity and sensitivity. Association of a missense DCLRE1C variant with TCR beta V- and J-gene trimming was reported in a later analysis.

A multiplex PCR was run with 60 Vbeta primers and 13 Jbeta primers. Assay: immunoSEQ multiplex PCR; the TCRdb copy retains only in-frame clones and omits some. The table counts 150,000 to 200,000 clones; 2% to 2.5% lies in the top ten. The rearrangement links TRBV2 to TRBJ2-7; a weak D match, TRBD2 (7 bases). The sequenced sample consisted of PBMCs. This sequence originates from a man aged 30 to 45 in good health and CMV-seronegative. The CDR3, as DNA: TGTGCCAGCAGTGAAGGGCGGGGGCCCCCCGTGCAGTACTTC. Protein: CASSEGRGPPVQYF.